The source of this TCR beta chain is a study of blood T cell repertoires in COVID-19. CDR3 size: 14 residues. Germline V gene sequence: CDR1 SEHNR, CDR2 FQNEAQ (reference sequence). The J segment lost 4 bases and the V segment lost 5 bases, leaving 4 bases of the junction unmatched. This clone has only a few counts. Repertoires were generated with immunoSEQ multiplex PCR, while TCRdb's copy carries only in-frame clones and drops some. The repertoire holds about 140,000 clones, with 84% as singletons. The sequence derives from a human donor in a cohort sampled during active COVID-19. The chain has TRBV7-9 and TRBJ1-2; 10 nucleotides align to TRBD1. The sample was peripheral blood. CDR3 amino acids: CASSERTGGYGYTF. CDR3 bases: TGTGCCAGCAGCGAGAGGACAGGGGGCTATGGCTACACCTTC.